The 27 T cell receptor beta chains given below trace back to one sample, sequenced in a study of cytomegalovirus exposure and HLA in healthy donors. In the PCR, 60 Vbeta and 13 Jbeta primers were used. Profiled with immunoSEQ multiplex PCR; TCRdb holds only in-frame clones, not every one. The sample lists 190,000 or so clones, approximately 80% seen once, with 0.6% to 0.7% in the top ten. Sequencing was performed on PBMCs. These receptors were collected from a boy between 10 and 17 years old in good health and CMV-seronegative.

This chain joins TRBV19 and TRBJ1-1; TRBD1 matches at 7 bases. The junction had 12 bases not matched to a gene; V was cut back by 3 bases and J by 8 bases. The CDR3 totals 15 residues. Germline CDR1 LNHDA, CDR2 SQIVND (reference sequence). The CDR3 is CASSIEADEGAEAFF. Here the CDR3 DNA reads TGTGCCAGTAGTATCGAGGCCGATGAGGGGGCAGAAGCTTTCTTT.

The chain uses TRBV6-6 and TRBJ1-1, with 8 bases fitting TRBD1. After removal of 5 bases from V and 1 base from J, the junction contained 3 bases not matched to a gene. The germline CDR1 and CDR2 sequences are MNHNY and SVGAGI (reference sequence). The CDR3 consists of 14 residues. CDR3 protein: CASSTGQGNTEAFF. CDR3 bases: TGTGCCAGCAGTACCGGACAGGGGAACACTGAAGCTTTCTTT.

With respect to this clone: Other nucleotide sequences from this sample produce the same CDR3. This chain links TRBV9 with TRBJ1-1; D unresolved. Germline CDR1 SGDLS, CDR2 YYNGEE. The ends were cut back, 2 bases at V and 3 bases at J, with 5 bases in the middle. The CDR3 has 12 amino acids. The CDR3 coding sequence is TGTGCCAGCAGCGTCGGGGACACTGAAGCTTTCTTT. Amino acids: CASSVGDTEAFF.

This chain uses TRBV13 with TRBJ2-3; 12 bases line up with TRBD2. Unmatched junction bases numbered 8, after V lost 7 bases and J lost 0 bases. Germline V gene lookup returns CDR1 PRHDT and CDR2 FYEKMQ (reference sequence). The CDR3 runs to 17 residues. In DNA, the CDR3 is TGTGCCAGCACCTCCCCCGGGACTAGCGGGAGCACAGATACGCAGTATTTT. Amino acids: CASTSPGTSGSTDTQYF.

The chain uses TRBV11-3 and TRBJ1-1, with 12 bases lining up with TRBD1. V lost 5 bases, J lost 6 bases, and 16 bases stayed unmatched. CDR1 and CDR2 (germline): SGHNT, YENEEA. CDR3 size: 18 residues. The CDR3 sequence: CASSDGTGGAGAVPEAFF. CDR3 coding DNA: TGTGCCAGCAGCGACGGGACAGGGGGCGCGGGTGCGGTCCCTGAAGCTTTCTTT. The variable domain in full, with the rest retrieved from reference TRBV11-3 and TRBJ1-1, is EAGVVQSPRYKIIEKKQPVAFWCNPISGHNTLYWYLQNLGQGPELLIRYENEEAVDDSQLPKDRFSAERLKGVDSTLKIQPAELGDSAVYLCASSDGTGGAGAVPEAFFGQGTRLTVV.

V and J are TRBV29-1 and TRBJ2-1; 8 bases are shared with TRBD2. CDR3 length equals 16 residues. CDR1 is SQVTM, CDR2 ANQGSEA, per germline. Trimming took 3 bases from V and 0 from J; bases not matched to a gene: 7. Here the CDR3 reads CSVDRGRQHSYNEQFF. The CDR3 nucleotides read TGCAGCGTTGACCGCGGGAGGCAACACTCCTACAATGAGCAGTTCTTC.

The CDR3 sequence: CASKGQLLDNEQFF. Here the CDR3 DNA reads TGCGCCAGCAAGGGACAGCTCCTGGACAATGAGCAGTTCTTC. The chain employs TRBV10-2 and TRBJ2-1, with 7 nucleotides matching TRBD1. The CDR3 contains 14 residues. Germline CDR1 is WSHSY and CDR2 is SAAADI. With 7 bases clipped from V and 5 bases from J, the junction kept 8 bases outside the gene matches.

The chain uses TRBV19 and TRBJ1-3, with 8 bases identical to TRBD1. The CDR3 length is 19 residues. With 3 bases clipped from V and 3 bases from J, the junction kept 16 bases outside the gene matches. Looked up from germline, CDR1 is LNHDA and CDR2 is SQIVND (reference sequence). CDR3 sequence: CASSIPPGAGGAGGNTIYF. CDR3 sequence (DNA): TGTGCCAGTAGTATCCCCCCCGGGGCAGGGGGCGCCGGTGGAAACACCATATATTTT.

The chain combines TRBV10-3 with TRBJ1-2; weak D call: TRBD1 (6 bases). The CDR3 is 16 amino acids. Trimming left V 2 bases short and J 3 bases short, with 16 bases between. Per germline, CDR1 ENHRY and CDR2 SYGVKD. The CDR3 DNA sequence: TGTGCCATCAGTGAGAATCTCAGGGGTCCGGACTATGGCTACACCTTC. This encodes CAISENLRGPDYGYTF.

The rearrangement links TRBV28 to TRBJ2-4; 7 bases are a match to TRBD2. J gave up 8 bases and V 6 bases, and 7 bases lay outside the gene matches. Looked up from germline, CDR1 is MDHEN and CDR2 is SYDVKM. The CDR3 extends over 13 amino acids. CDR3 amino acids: CASRRRGRDIQYF. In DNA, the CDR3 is TGTGCCAGCAGGCGGCGGGGGAGAGACATTCAGTACTTC.

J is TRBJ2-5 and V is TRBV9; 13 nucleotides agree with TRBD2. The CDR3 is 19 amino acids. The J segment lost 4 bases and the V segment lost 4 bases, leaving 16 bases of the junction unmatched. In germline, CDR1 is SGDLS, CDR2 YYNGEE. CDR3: CASSPYGGGLAGSGETQYF. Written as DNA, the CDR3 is TGTGCCAGCAGCCCTTACGGGGGGGGACTAGCGGGGTCTGGAGAGACCCAGTACTTC. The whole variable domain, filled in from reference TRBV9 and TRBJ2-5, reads DSGVTQTPKHLITATGQRVTLRCSPRSGDLSVYWYQQSLDQGLQFLIQYYNGEERAKGNILERFSAQQFPDLHSELNLSSLELGDSALYFCASSPYGGGLAGSGETQYFGPGTRLLVL.

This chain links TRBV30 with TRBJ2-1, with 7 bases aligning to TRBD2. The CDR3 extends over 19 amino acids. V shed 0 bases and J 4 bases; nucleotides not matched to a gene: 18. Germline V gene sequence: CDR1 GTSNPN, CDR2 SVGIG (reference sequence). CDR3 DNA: TGTGCCTGGAGTGTACGCCACCCGACTAGAAGCGGGGCGTACAATGAGCAGTTCTTC. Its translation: CAWSVRHPTRSGAYNEQFF.

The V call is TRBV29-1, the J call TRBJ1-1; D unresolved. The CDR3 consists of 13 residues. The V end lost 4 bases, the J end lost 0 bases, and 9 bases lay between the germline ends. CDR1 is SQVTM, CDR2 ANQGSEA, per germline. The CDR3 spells CSVGGLMNTEAFF. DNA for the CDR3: TGCAGCGTTGGCGGCCTAATGAACACTGAAGCTTTCTTT.

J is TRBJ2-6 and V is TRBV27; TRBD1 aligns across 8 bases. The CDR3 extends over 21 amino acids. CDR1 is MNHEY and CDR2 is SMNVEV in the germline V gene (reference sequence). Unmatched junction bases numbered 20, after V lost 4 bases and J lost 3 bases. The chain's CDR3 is CASSSTSPLDRALGGANVLTF. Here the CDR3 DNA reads TGTGCCAGCAGTTCAACATCTCCATTGGACAGGGCCCTGGGTGGGGCCAACGTCCTGACTTTC.

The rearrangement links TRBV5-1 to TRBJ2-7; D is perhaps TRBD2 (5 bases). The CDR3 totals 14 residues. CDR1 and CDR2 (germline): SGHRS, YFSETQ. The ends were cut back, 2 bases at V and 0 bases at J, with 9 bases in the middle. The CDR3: CASSFVGSSYEQYF. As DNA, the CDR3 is TGCGCCAGCAGCTTTGTAGGGAGCTCCTACGAGCAGTACTTC.

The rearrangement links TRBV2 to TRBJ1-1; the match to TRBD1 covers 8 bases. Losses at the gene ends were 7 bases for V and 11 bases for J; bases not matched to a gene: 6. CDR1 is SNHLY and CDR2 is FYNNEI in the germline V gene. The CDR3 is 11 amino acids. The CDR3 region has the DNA TGTGCCAGCATCAAGACAGGGGATGCTTTCTTT. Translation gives CASIKTGDAFF.

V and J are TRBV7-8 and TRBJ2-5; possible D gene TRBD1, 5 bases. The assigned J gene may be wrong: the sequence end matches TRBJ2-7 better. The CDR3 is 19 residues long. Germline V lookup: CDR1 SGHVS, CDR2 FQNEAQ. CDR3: CASSLVPQGWKAPSYEQYF. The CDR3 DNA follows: TGTGCCAGCAGCCTCGTACCCCAGGGTTGGAAAGCCCCCTCCTACGAGCAGTACTTC.

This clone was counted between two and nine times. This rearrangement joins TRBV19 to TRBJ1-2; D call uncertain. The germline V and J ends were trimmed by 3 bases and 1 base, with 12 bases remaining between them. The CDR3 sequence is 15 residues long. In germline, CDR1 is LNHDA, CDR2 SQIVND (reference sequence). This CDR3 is CASSMRASLNYGYTF. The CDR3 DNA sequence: TGTGCCAGTAGTATGAGGGCCAGCCTTAACTATGGCTACACCTTC.

CDR3 sequence: CAWGWDRGNSPLHF. The CDR3 nucleotides are TGTGCCTGGGGCTGGGACAGGGGAAATTCACCCCTCCACTTT. This chain links TRBV30 with TRBJ1-6, with 10 positions matching TRBD1. The ends lost 5 bases at V and 7 bases at J; junction bases unmatched: 5. The CDR3 length is 14 residues. Looked up from germline, CDR1 is GTSNPN and CDR2 is SVGIG (reference sequence).

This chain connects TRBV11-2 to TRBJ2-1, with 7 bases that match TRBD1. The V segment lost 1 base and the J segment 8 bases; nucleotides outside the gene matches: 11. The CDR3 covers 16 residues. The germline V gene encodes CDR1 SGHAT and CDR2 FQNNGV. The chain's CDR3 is CASSLVWAGGRDEQFF. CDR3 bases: TGTGCCAGCAGCTTAGTCTGGGCAGGGGGACGAGATGAGCAGTTCTTC.

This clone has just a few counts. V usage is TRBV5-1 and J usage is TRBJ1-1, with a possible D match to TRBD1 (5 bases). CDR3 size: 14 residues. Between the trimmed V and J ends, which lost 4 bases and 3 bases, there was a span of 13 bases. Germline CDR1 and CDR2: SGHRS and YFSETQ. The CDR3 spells CASSPGGVYTEAFF. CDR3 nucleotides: TGCGCCAGCAGCCCCGGAGGGGTATACACTGAAGCTTTCTTT.

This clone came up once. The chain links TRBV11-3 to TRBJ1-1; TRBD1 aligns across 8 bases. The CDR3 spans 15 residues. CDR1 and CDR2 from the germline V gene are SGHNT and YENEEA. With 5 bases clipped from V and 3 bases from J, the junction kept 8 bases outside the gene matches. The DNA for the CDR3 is TGTGCCAGCAGCATTGGACAGGGAGCGTACACTGAAGCTTTCTTT. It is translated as CASSIGQGAYTEAFF.

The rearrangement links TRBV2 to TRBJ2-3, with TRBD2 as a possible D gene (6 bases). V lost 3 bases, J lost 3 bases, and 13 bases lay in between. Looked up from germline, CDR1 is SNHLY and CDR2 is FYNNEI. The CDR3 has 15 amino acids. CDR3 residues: CASSELGSSTDTQYF. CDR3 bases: TGTGCCAGCAGTGAGCTCGGGAGTAGTACAGATACGCAGTATTTT.

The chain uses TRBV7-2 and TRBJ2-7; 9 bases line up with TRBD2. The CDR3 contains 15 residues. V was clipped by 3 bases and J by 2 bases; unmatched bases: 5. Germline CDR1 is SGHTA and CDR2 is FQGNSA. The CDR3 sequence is CASSFWTSVTYEQYF. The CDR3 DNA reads TGTGCCAGCAGCTTTTGGACTAGCGTTACCTACGAGCAGTACTTC.

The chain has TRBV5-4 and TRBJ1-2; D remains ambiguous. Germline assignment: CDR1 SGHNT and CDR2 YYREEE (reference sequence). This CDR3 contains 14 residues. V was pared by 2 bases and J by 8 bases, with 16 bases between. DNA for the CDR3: TGTGCCAGCAGCTTCCCGGGCGGGGTAGGGGGCTACACCTTC. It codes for CASSFPGGVGGYTF.

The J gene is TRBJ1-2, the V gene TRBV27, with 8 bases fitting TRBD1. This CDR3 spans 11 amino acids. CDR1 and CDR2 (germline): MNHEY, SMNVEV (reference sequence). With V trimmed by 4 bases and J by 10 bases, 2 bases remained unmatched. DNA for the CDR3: TGTGCCAGCAGTTACAGGGGGTTCTACACCTTC. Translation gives CASSYRGFYTF.

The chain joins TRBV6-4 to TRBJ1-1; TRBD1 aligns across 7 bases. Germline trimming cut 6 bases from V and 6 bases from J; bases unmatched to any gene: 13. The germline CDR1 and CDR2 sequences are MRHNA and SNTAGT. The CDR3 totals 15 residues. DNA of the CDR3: TGTGCCAGCAGATTAAGGTGGGACAGTAGATCTGAAGCTTTCTTT. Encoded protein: CASRLRWDSRSEAFF.